Following are 8 T cell receptor beta chains from one sample sequenced in a study of blood T cell repertoires in COVID-19. The data were produced by immunoSEQ multiplex PCR, yet TCRdb's version contains in-frame clones alone and is incomplete. Found here are about 240,000 clones, approximately 84% of them singletons; the top ten hold less than 4%. The sample comprised PBMCs or T cells enriched from blood (not recorded which). The receptor source for this set is a woman aged 40 to 50 with acute COVID-19.

The chain combines TRBV19 with TRBJ2-1; D perhaps matches TRBD2 (5 bases). Germline V lookup: CDR1 LNHDA, CDR2 SQIVND (reference sequence). The CDR3 runs 14 residues. V lost 3 bases to trimming and J lost 4 bases, with 10 bases between them. The CDR3 region is CASSIAGSYNEQFF. CDR3 nucleotide sequence: TGTGCCAGTAGTATCGCGGGCTCTTACAATGAGCAGTTCTTC.

This clone has just one count. The chain is built from TRBV7-9 and TRBJ2-2; 15 bases align to TRBD2. The germline V gene has CDR1 SEHNR and CDR2 FQNEAQ (reference sequence). The CDR3 spans 16 residues. Germline trimming cut 5 bases from V and 6 bases from J; bases unmatched to any gene: 4. CDR3 sequence (DNA): TGTGCCAGCAGCCTGGGACTAGCGGGAGGCTCCGGGGAGCTGTTTTTT. Amino acid sequence: CASSLGLAGGSGELFF.

The CDR3 coding sequence is TGTGCCAGTAGTATAGTGGGGAGCGGACATGGCTACACCTTC. Translating gives CASSIVGSGHGYTF. The chain carries TRBV19 and TRBJ1-2; D is unresolved. V was trimmed by 1 base and J by 6 bases, leaving 12 bases between them. The CDR3 is 14 amino acids. Germline CDR1 is LNHDA and CDR2 is SQIVND (reference sequence). Full variable domain (remainder filled in from reference TRBV19 and TRBJ1-2): DGGITQSPKYLFRKEGQNVTLSCEQNLNHDAMYWYRQDPGQGLRLIYYSQIVNDFQKGDIAEGYSVSREKKESFPLTVTSAQKNPTAFYLCASSIVGSGHGYTFGSGTRLTVV.

Points on this clone: The same CDR3 also results from other DNA sequences found in this sample. This chain's CDR3 is CASSLGQGAYEQYF. Here the CDR3 DNA reads TGTGCCAGCAGTCTAGGACAGGGGGCCTACGAGCAGTACTTC. The chain joins TRBV27 to TRBJ2-7; 10 nucleotides agree with TRBD1. CDR3 size: 14 residues. The germline CDR1 and CDR2 sequences are MNHEY and SMNVEV (reference sequence). V gave up 5 bases and J gave up 2 bases; unmatched junction bases: 3.

J is TRBJ2-5 and V is TRBV12-3 or TRBV12-4; D might be TRBD2 (7 bases). Trimming stripped 8 bases from V and 4 bases from J, with 11 bases between. The CDR3 has 12 amino acids. The CDR3, as DNA: TGTGCCAGCGGGGGGGGCTTAGAGACCCAGTACTTC. Protein: CASGGGLETQYF.

The gene calls are TRBV19 and TRBJ2-7, with 13 bases lining up with TRBD2. The CDR3 extends over 14 amino acids. Germline CDR1 is LNHDA and CDR2 is SQIVND (reference sequence). Trimming removed 9 bases from V and 6 bases from J; junction bases left unmatched: 8. The CDR3 DNA reads as TGTGCCAGCGGACTAGCGGGAGAATATAGCGAGCAGTACTTC. Amino acid sequence: CASGLAGEYSEQYF.

DNA of the CDR3: TGTGCCAGCAGCTTTTTGGTGGGAGAGGTCAATGAGCAGTTCTTC. This encodes CASSFLVGEVNEQFF. This chain links TRBV11-3 with TRBJ2-1; maybe TRBD2 (5 bases). The CDR3 totals 15 residues. With 3 bases removed from V and 6 bases from J, the gap between germline ends came to 15 bases. In germline, CDR1 is SGHNT, CDR2 YENEEA. Complete variable domain (other parts from reference TRBV11-3 and TRBJ2-1): EAGVVQSPRYKIIEKKQPVAFWCNPISGHNTLYWYLQNLGQGPELLIRYENEEAVDDSQLPKDRFSAERLKGVDSTLKIQPAELGDSAVYLCASSFLVGEVNEQFFGPGTRLTVL.

In this sample, this clone turned up once. The DNA for the CDR3 is TGTGCCAGCAGTGATGGATTGGACAATCATGGCTACACCTTC. Translated, it gives CASSDGLDNHGYTF. The chain uses TRBV2 and TRBJ1-2, with TRBD1 as a possible D gene (5 bases). The CDR3 totals 14 residues. V was pared by 3 bases and J by 6 bases, with 14 bases between. Germline V gene data show CDR1 as SNHLY and CDR2 as FYNNEI.